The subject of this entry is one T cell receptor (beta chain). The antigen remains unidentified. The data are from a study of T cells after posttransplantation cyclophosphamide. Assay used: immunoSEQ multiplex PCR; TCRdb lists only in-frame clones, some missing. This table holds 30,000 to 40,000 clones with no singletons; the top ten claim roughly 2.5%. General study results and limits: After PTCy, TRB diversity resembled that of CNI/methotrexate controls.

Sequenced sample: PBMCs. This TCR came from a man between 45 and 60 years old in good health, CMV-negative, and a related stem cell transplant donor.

CDR3 nucleotides: TGTGCCAGCAGTTCCTACAGGGGGCGTCAGTACTTC. Translation: CASSSYRGRQYF. This chain connects TRBV27 to TRBJ2-7; 9 bases agree with TRBD1. The V gene's germline CDR1 is MNHEY and CDR2 SMNVEV (reference sequence). The CDR3 contains 12 residues. V lost 4 bases and J lost 10; bases outside the gene matches: 5.